The clone carrying this T cell receptor beta chain has a count of ten or more. This entry is derived from a study of regulatory T cells in long-lasting Graves disease. Libraries of TCR beta came from iRepertoire HTBI primers plus Arm-PCR of CDR3 regions. From the multiplex PCR reads, TCRdb called clonotypes with MiXCR, one entry per CDR3 protein. The repertoire holds about 350,000 distinct CDR3 sequences, with roughly 16% as singletons. Noted time point: newly diagnosed GD, antithyroid drugs for less than 3 months. After RNA was extracted from PBMCs, the TCR library was made from it. There are 19 residues in the CDR3. J was trimmed by 6 bases and V by 4 bases; bases with no gene match: 14. Per the germline V gene, CDR1 is MDHEN and CDR2 is SYDVKM. The same sample was also studied in work on T cells in Graves' hyperthyroidism and ophthalmopathy. That investigation notes: Using 13 V-J features, a model discriminated ophthalmopathy from stable hyperthyroidism.

The material sequenced was peripheral blood mononuclear cells (PBMCs), taken at new diagnosis, from a patient treated with antithyroid drugs. The chain combines TRBV28 with TRBJ2-1; the match to TRBD2 covers 14 bases. The receptor was isolated from a woman between 18 and 30 years old with Graves disease. The CDR3: CASSSGVKGLAGVFNEQFF. In nucleotides, the CDR3 is TGTGCCAGCAGTTCGGGGGTAAAGGGACTAGCGGGAGTCTTCAATGAGCAGTTCTTC. The full variable domain, completed using reference TRBV28 and TRBJ2-1, is DVKVTQSSRYLVKRTGEKVFLECVQDMDHENMFWYRQDPGLGLRLIYFSYDVKMKEKGDIPEGYSVSREKKERFSLILESASTNQTSMYLCASSSGVKGLAGVFNEQFFGPGTRLTVL.